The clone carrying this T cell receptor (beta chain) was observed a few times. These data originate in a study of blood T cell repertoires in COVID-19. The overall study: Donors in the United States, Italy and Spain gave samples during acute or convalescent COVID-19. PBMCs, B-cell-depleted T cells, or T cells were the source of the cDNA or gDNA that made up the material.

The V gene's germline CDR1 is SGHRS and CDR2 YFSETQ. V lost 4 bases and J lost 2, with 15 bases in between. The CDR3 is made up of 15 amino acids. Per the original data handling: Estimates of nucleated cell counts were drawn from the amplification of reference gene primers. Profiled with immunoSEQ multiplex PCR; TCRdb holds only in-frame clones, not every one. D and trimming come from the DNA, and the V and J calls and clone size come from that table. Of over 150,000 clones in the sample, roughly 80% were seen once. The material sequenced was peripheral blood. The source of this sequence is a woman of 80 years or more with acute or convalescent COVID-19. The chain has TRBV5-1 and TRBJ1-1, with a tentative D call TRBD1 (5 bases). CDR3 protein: CASSPQSDRNTEAFF. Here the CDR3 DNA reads TGCGCCAGCAGCCCGCAATCCGACAGAAACACTGAAGCTTTCTTT.